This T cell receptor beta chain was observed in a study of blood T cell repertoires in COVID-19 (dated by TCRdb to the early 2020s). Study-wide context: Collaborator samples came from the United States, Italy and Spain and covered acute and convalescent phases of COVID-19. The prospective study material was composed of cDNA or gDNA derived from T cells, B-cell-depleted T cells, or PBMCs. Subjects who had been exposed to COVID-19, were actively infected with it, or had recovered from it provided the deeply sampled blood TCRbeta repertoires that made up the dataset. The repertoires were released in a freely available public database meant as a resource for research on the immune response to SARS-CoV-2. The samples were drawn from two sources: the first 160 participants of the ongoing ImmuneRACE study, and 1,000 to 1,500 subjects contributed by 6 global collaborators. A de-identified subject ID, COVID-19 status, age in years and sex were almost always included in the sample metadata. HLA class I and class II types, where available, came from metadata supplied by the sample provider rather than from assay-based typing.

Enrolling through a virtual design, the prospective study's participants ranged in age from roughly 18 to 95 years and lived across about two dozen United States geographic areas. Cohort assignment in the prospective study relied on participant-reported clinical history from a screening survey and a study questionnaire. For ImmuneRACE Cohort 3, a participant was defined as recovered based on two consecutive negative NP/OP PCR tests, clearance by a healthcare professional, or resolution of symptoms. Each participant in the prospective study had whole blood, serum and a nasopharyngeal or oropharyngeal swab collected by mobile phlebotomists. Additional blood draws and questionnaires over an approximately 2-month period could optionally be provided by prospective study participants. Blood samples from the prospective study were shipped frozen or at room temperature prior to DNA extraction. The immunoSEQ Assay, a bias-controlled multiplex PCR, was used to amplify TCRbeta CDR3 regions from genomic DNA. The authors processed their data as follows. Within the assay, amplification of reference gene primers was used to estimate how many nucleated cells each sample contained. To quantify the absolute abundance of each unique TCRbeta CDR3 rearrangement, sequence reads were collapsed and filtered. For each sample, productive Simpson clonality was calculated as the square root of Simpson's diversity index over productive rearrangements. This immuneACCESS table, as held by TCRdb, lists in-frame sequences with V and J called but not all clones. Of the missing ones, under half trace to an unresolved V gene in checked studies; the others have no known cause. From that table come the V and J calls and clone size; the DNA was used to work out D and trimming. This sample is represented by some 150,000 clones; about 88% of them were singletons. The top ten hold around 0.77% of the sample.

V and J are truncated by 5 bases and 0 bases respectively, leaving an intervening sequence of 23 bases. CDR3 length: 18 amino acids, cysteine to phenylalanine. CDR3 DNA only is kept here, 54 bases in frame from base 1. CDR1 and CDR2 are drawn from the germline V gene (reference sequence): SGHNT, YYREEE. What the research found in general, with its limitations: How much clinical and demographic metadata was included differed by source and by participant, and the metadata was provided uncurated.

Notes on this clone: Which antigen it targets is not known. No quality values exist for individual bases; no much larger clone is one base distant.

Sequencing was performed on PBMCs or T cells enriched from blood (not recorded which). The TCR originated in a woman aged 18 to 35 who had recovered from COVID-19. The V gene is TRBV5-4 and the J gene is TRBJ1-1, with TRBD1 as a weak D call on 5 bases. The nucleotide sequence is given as TGTGCCAGCAGTTCCAACCCCAGGGCGGTTAGGGTGAACACTGAAGCTTTCTTT. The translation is CASSSNPRAVRVNTEAFF.